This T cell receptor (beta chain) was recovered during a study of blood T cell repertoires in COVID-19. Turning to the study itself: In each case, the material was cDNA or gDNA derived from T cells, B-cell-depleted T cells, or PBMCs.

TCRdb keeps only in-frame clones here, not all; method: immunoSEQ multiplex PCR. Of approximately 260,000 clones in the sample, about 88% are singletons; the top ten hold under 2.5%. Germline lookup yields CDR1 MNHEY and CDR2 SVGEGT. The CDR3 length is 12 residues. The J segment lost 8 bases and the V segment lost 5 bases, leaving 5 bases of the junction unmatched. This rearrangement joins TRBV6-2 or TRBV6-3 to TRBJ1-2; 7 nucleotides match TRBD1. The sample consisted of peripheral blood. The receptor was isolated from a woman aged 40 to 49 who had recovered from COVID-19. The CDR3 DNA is TGTGCCAGCAGTGACAGGGTAGGAGGCTACACCTTC. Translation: CASSDRVGGYTF.